This T cell receptor beta chain was recorded in a study of shared clonotypes between healthy human individuals. Original analysis: There were no quality scores in the junction-only immunoSEQ sequences, so filtering differed. Clones were read by immunoSEQ multiplex PCR, and TCRdb kept only the in-frame ones, dropping some. V and J calls and clone size come straight from that table; D and trimming were deduced from the DNA. Seen here are 850,000 to 1,100,000 clones, 60% to 80% observed once, and the top ten hold about 0.89%. This CDR3 contains 15 residues. V gave up 0 bases and J gave up 4 bases, with 10 bases separating them. CDR1 is SGDLS and CDR2 is YYNGEE in the germline V gene.

The clonotype was recovered from a man in his late teens or twenties in good health. Some clones in this sample may be carry-over from other donors' samples. This chain connects TRBV9 to TRBJ1-4, with a tentative D call TRBD1 (5 bases). Specimen: memory CD4+ T cells from PBMCs. Regarding subset: CD45RA-negative fraction. Here the CDR3 DNA reads TGTGCCAGCAGCGTAGGTACGGGGGGTAATGAAAAACTGTTTTTT. Encoded protein: CASSVGTGGNEKLFF.